These 24 T cell receptor beta chains came from one sample sequenced in a study of T-cell memory formation after mild COVID-19. Each CDR3 protein is one row after TCRdb ran MiXCR on the 5' RACE reads. The table shows 250,000 to 350,000 distinct CDR3 sequences, with approximately 20% occurring only once. Sequences were obtained from PBMCs or a T cell subset sorted from them (not recorded which). The origin of the receptors is a man between 18 and 35 years old who had mild COVID-19 (a few samples of this study predate the infection). Cell type and time point are not known.

The chain carries TRBV20-1 and TRBJ2-3, with 9 bases lining up with TRBD2. Unmatched junction bases numbered 7, after V lost 1 base and J lost 2 bases. Germline-derived CDR1 and CDR2 are DFQATT and SNEGSKA (reference sequence). This CDR3 is 16 amino acids long. The CDR3 region is CSARVLGGGATDTQYF. CDR3 DNA sequence: TGCAGTGCTAGAGTTTTGGGCGGGGGGGCCACAGATACGCAGTATTTT.

The rearrangement links TRBV29-1 to TRBJ2-3; D is undetermined. The CDR3 contains 13 residues. The germline V and J ends were trimmed by 4 bases and 1 base, with 9 bases remaining between them. Germline V gene sequence: CDR1 SQVTM, CDR2 ANQGSEA. CDR3 amino acids: CSVVGIGTDTQYF. CDR3 nucleotides: TGCAGCGTTGTGGGCATAGGCACAGATACGCAGTATTTT.

This clonotype is a singleton in its sample. J is TRBJ2-7 and V is TRBV12-3 or TRBV12-4; D is unresolved. V shed 2 bases and J shed 3 bases, with 8 bases lying between them. The CDR3 extends over 13 amino acids. CDR3 sequence (DNA): TGTGCCAGCAGTTTAAACCACTACTACGAGCAGTACTTC. Protein product: CASSLNHYYEQYF.

The chain couples TRBV5-1 to TRBJ2-3; 7 bases align to TRBD2. The CDR3 is 16 amino acids. The junction had 10 bases not matched to a gene; V was cut back by 4 bases and J by 2 bases. From germline, CDR1 is SGHRS and CDR2 YFSETQ. CDR3 coding DNA: TGCGCCAGCAGCCTAAAAGGCGGGGGAGCCACAGATACGCAGTATTTT. As protein: CASSLKGGGATDTQYF.

The chain uses TRBV20-1 and TRBJ1-1; tentatively, D is TRBD1 (5 bases). Per germline, CDR1 DFQATT and CDR2 SNEGSKA (reference sequence). Trimming removed 0 bases at V and 4 bases at J, with 15 bases between. CDR3 size: 15 residues. The CDR3 sequence is CSARDPTGGGTEAFF. CDR3 bases: TGCAGTGCTAGAGATCCCACCGGCGGGGGCACTGAAGCTTTCTTT.

This clonotype was observed a handful of times. The junction differs from germline at one of its ends, possibly a read error. The chain carries TRBV6-2 or TRBV6-3 and TRBJ2-4, with a tentative D call TRBD2 (6 bases). The germline gives CDR1 MNHEY, CDR2 SVGEGT. This CDR3 has 10 residues. The CDR3 DNA reads TGTGCCAGCACCCGACTAGTCCCGGACTTC. The encoded protein is CASTRLVPDF.

The V gene is TRBV5-1, the J gene TRBJ2-1, with 7 positions matching TRBD2. J gave up 2 bases and V 5 bases, and 7 bases lay outside the gene matches. Germline loops: CDR1 SGHRS, CDR2 YFSETQ. The CDR3 spans 15 residues. In DNA form, the CDR3 reads TGCGCCAGCAGAGAAGCGGGGACGGCCTACAATGAGCAGTTCTTC. This sequence encodes CASREAGTAYNEQFF.

This clonotype was seen a few times. V gene TRBV3-1 combines with J gene TRBJ1-1; 10 bases are a match to TRBD1. Germline V gene sequence: CDR1 LGHDT, CDR2 YNNKEL (reference sequence). J lost 2 bases, V lost 4 bases, and 7 bases had no gene match. The CDR3 has 16 residues. DNA for the CDR3: TGTGCCAGCAGCCCACAGGGACAGGGGCGAAACACTGAAGCTTTCTTT. Translation gives CASSPQGQGRNTEAFF.

This clonotype was counted only a few times. The genes are TRBV7-9 and TRBJ1-4, with a weak D call TRBD1 (6 bases). Germline lookup yields CDR1 SEHNR and CDR2 FQNEAQ (reference sequence). Deletions cut 4 bases from V and 3 bases from J, with 15 bases between. There are 16 residues in the CDR3. The CDR3 here is CASSSKGGWANEKLFF. Here the CDR3 DNA reads TGTGCCAGCAGCTCCAAGGGGGGCTGGGCTAATGAAAAACTGTTTTTT. Together with reference TRBV7-9 and TRBJ1-4, the CDR3 gives the full variable domain: DTGVSQNPRHKITKRGQNVTFRCDPISEHNRLYWYRQTLGQGPEFLTYFQNEAQLEKSRLLSDRFSAERPKGSFSTLEIQRTEQGDSAMYLCASSSKGGWANEKLFFGSGTQLSVL.

The genes are TRBV30 and TRBJ1-3, with unresolved D. Per germline, CDR1 GTSNPN and CDR2 SVGIG (reference sequence). Trimming cost V 2 bases and J 1 base, with 12 bases left between them. The CDR3 contains 15 residues. The CDR3: CAWSKIRVSGNTIYF. The DNA of the CDR3 is TGTGCCTGGAGTAAAATACGGGTTTCTGGAAACACCATATATTTT.

This clonotype has only one observation. V usage is TRBV6-5 and J usage is TRBJ1-1, with D perhaps matching TRBD1 (6 bases). V lost 10 bases and J 0 bases, leaving 12 bases between the germline ends. Germline CDR1 and CDR2: MNHEY and SVGAGI. The CDR3 is 13 residues long. CDR3 nucleotide sequence: TGTGCCATTAAACAGGGAATGAACACTGAAGCTTTCTTT. Its translation: CAIKQGMNTEAFF.

This rearrangement joins TRBV2 to TRBJ2-4; D not resolved. This CDR3 contains 11 residues. Deletions cut 5 bases from V and 8 bases from J, with 7 bases between. Germline-derived CDR1 and CDR2 are SNHLY and FYNNEI. The CDR3 here is CASSFEDIQYF. The CDR3 DNA follows: TGTGCCAGCAGTTTTGAGGACATTCAGTACTTC.

The chain carries TRBV5-1 and TRBJ2-3; the D gene is possibly TRBD2 (6 bases). V lost 5 bases, J lost 6 bases, and 10 bases lay in between. Germline loops: CDR1 SGHRS, CDR2 YFSETQ. The CDR3 has 12 amino acids. The CDR3 DNA follows: TGCGCCAGCAGGCTAGCGCAGGATACGCAGTATTTT. Translation: CASRLAQDTQYF.

This clonotype is labeled medium-sized (0.01 to 0.1%). The V call is TRBV6-4, the J call TRBJ2-3; 7 bases map to TRBD1. Germline V CDR1 and CDR2: MRHNA, SNTAGT. The CDR3 contains 14 residues. After removal of 6 bases from V and 3 bases from J, the junction contained 6 bases not matched to a gene. The CDR3 nucleotides are TGTGCCAGCAGCCCTGGACAGGCAACAGATACGCAGTATTTT. Translating gives CASSPGQATDTQYF.

V and J are TRBV7-2 and TRBJ2-5; the D is unclear. The germline V gene has CDR1 SGHTA and CDR2 FQGNSA. Deletions cut 0 bases from V and 5 bases from J, with 13 bases between. This CDR3 comprises 15 residues. The CDR3 nucleotides read TGTGCCAGCAGCTTAGCCCAGCTCTCACTCGAGACCCAGTACTTC. It encodes CASSLAQLSLETQYF.

The chain combines TRBV20-1 with TRBJ2-7; D may be TRBD2 (6 bases). Germline lookup yields CDR1 DFQATT and CDR2 SNEGSKA (reference sequence). The CDR3 runs 12 residues. Trimming removed 6 bases from V and 3 bases from J, with 12 bases in between. The CDR3 loop is CSARGDFYEQYV. CDR3 in DNA: TGCAGTGCCCGCGGGGATTTCTACGAGCAGTACGTC.

The chain carries TRBV7-9 and TRBJ2-6; D is possibly TRBD1 (5 bases). Germline V gives CDR1 SEHNR, CDR2 FQNEAQ (reference sequence). The CDR3 runs 16 residues. V was shortened by 0 bases and J by 4 bases, with 10 bases between the two germline ends. CDR3 DNA sequence: TGTGCCAGCAGCTTAGCACAGGCTCCCGGGGCCAACGTCCTGACTTTC. This translates into CASSLAQAPGANVLTF.

This chain connects TRBV5-1 to TRBJ1-1; D perhaps matches TRBD1 (5 bases). From germline, CDR1 is SGHRS and CDR2 YFSETQ. The CDR3 sequence is 14 residues long. V dropped 6 bases and J dropped 4 bases, with 16 bases sitting between them. The CDR3 region is CASTPGRLSTEAFF. The CDR3 DNA is TGCGCCAGCACCCCAGGGCGCCTCTCCACTGAAGCTTTCTTT.

The chain uses TRBV5-4 and TRBJ2-3, with 9 bases identical to TRBD2. V lost 0 bases, J lost 3 bases, and 5 bases stayed unmatched. The CDR3 has 16 residues. Per germline, CDR1 SGHNT and CDR2 YYREEE (reference sequence). CDR3 coding DNA: TGTGCCAGCAGCTTGGAAGCGGGGGGCGTTACAGATACGCAGTATTTT. This codes for CASSLEAGGVTDTQYF.

The chain joins TRBV10-3 to TRBJ1-3; the D is unclear. CDR3 length: 15 amino acids. Trimming took 2 bases from V and 9 from J, leaving 17 bases between them. Looked up from germline, CDR1 is ENHRY and CDR2 is SYGVKD. The chain's CDR3 is CAISEPTTSPGTIYF. DNA of the CDR3: TGTGCCATCAGTGAGCCGACGACTTCCCCCGGCACCATATATTTT.

The V and J genes are TRBV7-2 and TRBJ1-6, with D maybe TRBD1 (5 bases). The germline gives CDR1 SGHTA, CDR2 FQGNSA. The germline V and J ends were trimmed by 1 base and 10 bases, with 11 bases remaining between them. The CDR3 contains 14 residues. CDR3 loop: CASSLGGVGSPLHF. CDR3 coding DNA: TGTGCCAGCAGCTTAGGAGGGGTCGGGTCACCCCTCCACTTT. Looking up the rest from reference TRBV7-2 and TRBJ1-6 gives the full variable domain: GAGVSQSPSNKVTEKGKDVELRCDPISGHTALYWYRQSLGQGLEFLIYFQGNSAPDKSGLPSDRFSAERTGGSVSTLTIQRTQQEDSAVYLCASSLGGVGSPLHFGNGTRLTVT.

This clonotype was picked up a small number of times. This chain joins TRBV7-9 and TRBJ1-4; D remains unclear. Trimming removed 4 bases from V and 4 bases from J, with 10 bases in between. This CDR3 has 14 residues. CDR1 is SEHNR, CDR2 FQNEAQ, per germline (reference sequence). DNA for the CDR3: TGTGCCAGCAGCTCCCGGGAGGTTAATGAAAAACTGTTTTTT. Translated, it gives CASSSREVNEKLFF.

This chain joins TRBV9 and TRBJ2-7, with 8 bases identical to TRBD1. CDR3 size: 13 residues. The junction had 3 bases not matched to a gene; V was cut back by 7 bases and J by 0 bases. Per germline, CDR1 SGDLS and CDR2 YYNGEE. The CDR3 region is CASGTGGSYEQYF. DNA for the CDR3: TGTGCCAGCGGCACAGGGGGCTCCTACGAGCAGTACTTC.

V is TRBV4-1 and J is TRBJ2-1; D remains unclear. Per germline, CDR1 MGHRA and CDR2 YSYEKL. This CDR3 has 12 amino acids. V lost 1 base to trimming and J lost 9 bases, with 7 bases between them. CDR3 amino acids: CASSQVSAEQFF. As DNA, the CDR3 is TGCGCCAGCAGCCAAGTATCGGCTGAGCAGTTCTTC.